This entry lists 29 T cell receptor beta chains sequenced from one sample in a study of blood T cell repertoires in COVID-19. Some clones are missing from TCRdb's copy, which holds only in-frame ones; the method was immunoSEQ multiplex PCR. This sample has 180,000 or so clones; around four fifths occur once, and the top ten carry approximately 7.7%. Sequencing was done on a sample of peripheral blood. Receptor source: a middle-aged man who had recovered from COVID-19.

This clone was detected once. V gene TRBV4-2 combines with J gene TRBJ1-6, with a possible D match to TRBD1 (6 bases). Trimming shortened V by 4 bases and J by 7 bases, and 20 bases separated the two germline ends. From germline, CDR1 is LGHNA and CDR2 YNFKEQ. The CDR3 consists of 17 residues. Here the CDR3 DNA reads TGTGCCAGCAGCCCAAACCCCCTACAGGGAATAAATTCACCCCTCCACTTT. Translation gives CASSPNPLQGINSPLHF.

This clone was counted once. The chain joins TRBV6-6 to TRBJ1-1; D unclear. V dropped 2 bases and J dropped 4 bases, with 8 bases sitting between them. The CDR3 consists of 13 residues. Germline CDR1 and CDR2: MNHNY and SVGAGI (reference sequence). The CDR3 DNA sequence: TGTGCCAGCAGTTACGGACGGGGCACTGAAGCTTTCTTT. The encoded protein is CASSYGRGTEAFF.

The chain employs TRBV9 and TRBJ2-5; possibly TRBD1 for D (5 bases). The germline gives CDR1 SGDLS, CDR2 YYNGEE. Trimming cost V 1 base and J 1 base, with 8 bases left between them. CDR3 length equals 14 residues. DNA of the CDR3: TGTGCCAGCAGCGTAAGCAGGGTCCAAGAGACCCAGTACTTC. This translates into CASSVSRVQETQYF.

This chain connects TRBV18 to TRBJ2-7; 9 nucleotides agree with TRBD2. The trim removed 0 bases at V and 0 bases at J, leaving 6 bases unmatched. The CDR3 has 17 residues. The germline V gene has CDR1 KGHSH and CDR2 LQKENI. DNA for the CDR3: TGTGCCAGCTCACCACCGAGGGCTAGCGGGATCTCCTACGAGCAGTACTTC. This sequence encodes CASSPPRASGISYEQYF.

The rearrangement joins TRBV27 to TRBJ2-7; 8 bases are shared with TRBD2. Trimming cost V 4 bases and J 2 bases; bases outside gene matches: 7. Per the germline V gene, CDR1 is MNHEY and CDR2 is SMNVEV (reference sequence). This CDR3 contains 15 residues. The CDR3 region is CASSYSGGSTYEQYF. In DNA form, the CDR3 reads TGTGCCAGCAGTTACAGCGGGGGTTCCACCTACGAGCAGTACTTC.

In DNA form, the CDR3 reads TGTGCCAGCAGTTACAGTTGGTCGGGCTACGAGCAGTACTTC. The encoded protein is CASSYSWSGYEQYF. This sequence joins TRBV6-2 or TRBV6-3 and TRBJ2-7, with D hard to call. This CDR3 spans 14 amino acids. Per the germline V gene, CDR1 is MNHEY and CDR2 is SVGEGT. With 2 bases removed from V and 3 bases from J, the gap between germline ends came to 11 bases.

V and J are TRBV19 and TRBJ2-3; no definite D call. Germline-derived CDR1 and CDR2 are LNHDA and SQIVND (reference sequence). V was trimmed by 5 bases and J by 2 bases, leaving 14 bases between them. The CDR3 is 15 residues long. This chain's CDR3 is CASSLVVSVTDTQYF. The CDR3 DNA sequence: TGTGCCAGTAGTTTGGTAGTGAGCGTCACAGATACGCAGTATTTT.

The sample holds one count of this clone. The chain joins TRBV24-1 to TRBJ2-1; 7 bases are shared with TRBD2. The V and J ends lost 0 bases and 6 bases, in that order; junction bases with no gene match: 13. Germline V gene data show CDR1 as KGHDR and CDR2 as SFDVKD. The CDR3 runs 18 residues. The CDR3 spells CATSDLTPTSDRTNEQFF. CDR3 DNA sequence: TGTGCCACCAGTGATTTGACTCCAACTAGCGACAGAACCAATGAGCAGTTCTTC.

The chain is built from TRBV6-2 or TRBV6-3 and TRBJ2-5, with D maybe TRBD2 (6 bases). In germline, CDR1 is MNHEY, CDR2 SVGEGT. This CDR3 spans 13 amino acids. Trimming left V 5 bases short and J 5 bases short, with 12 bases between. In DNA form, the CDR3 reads TGTGCCAGCAGTACAACTAGCAAGGAGACCCAGTACTTC. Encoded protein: CASSTTSKETQYF.

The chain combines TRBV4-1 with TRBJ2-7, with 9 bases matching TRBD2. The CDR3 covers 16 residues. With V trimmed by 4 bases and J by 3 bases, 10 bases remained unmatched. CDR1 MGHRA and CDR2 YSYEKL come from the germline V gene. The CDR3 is CASSLHSAGGDYEQYF. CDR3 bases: TGCGCCAGCAGCCTACATTCCGCGGGAGGGGACTACGAGCAGTACTTC.

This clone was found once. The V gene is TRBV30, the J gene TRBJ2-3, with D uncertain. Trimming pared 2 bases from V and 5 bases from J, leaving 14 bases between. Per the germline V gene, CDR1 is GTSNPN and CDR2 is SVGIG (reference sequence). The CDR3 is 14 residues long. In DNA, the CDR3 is TGTGCCTGGAGTCCCAGGCCTTCAGGAGATACGCAGTATTTT. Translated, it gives CAWSPRPSGDTQYF.

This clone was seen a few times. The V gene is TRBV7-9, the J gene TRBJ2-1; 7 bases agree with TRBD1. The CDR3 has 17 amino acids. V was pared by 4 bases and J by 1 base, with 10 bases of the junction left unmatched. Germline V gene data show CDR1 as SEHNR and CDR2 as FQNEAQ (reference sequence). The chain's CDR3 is CASSSPGTVSSYNEQFF. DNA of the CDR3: TGTGCCAGCAGCTCCCCGGGGACAGTCTCGTCCTACAATGAGCAGTTCTTC. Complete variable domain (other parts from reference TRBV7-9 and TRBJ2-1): DTGVSQNPRHKITKRGQNVTFRCDPISEHNRLYWYRQTLGQGPEFLTYFQNEAQLEKSRLLSDRFSAERPKGSFSTLEIQRTEQGDSAMYLCASSSPGTVSSYNEQFFGPGTRLTVL.

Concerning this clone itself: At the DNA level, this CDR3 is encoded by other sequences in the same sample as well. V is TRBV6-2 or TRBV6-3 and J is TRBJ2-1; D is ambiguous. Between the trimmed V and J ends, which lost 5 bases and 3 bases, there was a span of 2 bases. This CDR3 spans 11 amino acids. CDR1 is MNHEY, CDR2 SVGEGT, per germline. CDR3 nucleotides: TGTGCCAGCAGTCTCTACAATGAGCAGTTCTTC. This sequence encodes CASSLYNEQFF.

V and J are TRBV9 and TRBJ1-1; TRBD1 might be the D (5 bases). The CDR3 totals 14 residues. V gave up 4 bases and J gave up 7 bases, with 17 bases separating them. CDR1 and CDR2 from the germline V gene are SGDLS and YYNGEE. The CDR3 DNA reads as TGTGCCAGCAGCCCACTCTCGGGGGGGGATGAAGCTTTCTTT. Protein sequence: CASSPLSGGDEAFF.

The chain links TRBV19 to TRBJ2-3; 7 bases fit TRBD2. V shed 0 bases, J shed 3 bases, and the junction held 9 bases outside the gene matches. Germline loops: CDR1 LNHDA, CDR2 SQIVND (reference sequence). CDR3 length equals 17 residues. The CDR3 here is CASSIEIRGSRTDTQYF. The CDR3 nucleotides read TGTGCCAGTAGTATAGAAATCCGCGGGAGTAGGACAGATACGCAGTATTTT.

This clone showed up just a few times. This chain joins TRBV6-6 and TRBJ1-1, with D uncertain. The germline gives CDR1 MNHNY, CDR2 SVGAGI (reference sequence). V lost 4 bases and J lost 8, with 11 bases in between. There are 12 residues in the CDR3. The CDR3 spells CASSFPMSEAFF. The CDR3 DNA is TGTGCCAGCAGTTTCCCGATGAGCGAAGCTTTCTTT.

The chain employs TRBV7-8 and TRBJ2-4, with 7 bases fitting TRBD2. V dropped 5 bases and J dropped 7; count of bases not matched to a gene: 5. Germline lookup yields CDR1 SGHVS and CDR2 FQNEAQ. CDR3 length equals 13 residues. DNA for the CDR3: TGTGCCAGCAGCCGGGACTACACTAACATTCAGTACTTC. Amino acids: CASSRDYTNIQYF.

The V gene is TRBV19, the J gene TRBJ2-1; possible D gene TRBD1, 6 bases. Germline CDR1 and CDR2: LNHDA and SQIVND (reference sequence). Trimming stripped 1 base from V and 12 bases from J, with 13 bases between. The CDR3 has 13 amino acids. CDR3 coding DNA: TGTGCCAGTAGTATAGTCCCAGGGGATGGGCAGTTCTTC. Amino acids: CASSIVPGDGQFF.

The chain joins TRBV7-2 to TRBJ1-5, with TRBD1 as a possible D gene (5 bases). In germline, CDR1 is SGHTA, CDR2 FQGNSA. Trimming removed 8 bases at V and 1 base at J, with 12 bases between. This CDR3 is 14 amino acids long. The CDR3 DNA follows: TGTGCCAGCGGCGGGGGGGGAAGCAATCAGCCCCAGCATTTT. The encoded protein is CASGGGGSNQPQHF.

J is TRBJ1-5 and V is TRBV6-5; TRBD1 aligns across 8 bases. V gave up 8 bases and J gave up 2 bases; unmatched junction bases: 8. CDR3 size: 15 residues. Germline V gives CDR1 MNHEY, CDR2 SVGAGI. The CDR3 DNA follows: TGTGCCAGCCGTACAGGGGGTACGGGCAATCAGCCCCAGCATTTT. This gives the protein CASRTGGTGNQPQHF.

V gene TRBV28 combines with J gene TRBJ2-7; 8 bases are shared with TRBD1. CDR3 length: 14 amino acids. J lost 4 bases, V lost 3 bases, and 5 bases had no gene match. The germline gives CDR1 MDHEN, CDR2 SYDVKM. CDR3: CASSFRGRVYEQYF. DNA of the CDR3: TGTGCCAGCAGTTTCAGGGGGCGGGTGTACGAGCAGTACTTC. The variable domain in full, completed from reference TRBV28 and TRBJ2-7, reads DVKVTQSSRYLVKRTGEKVFLECVQDMDHENMFWYRQDPGLGLRLIYFSYDVKMKEKGDIPEGYSVSREKKERFSLILESASTNQTSMYLCASSFRGRVYEQYFGPGTRLTVT.

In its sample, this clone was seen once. CDR3 protein: CASSQEGAGGFDEQFF. The CDR3, as DNA: TGCGCCAGCAGCCAAGAAGGAGCGGGGGGGTTTGATGAGCAGTTCTTC. The chain has TRBV4-3 and TRBJ2-1; 10 positions agree with TRBD2. This CDR3 contains 16 residues. With V trimmed by 0 bases and J by 8 bases, 7 bases remained unmatched. From germline, CDR1 is LGHNA and CDR2 YSLEER.

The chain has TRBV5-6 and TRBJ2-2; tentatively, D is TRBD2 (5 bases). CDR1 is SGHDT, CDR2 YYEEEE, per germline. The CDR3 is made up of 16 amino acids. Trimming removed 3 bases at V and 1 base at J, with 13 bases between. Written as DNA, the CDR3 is TGTGCCAGCAGCTCGGCAACTAGGGTGAACACCGGGGAGCTGTTTTTT. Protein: CASSSATRVNTGELFF. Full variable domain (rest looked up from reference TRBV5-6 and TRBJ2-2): DAGVTQSPTHLIKTRGQQVTLRCSPKSGHDTVSWYQQALGQGPQFIFQYYEEEERQRGNFPDRFSGHQFPNYSSELNVNALLLGDSALYLCASSSATRVNTGELFFGEGSRLTVL.

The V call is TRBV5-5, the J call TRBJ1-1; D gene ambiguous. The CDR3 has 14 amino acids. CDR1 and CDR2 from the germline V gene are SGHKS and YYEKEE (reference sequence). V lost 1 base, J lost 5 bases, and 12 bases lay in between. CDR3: CASSLTPGLTEAFF. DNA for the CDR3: TGTGCCAGCAGCTTGACTCCAGGTTTGACTGAAGCTTTCTTT.

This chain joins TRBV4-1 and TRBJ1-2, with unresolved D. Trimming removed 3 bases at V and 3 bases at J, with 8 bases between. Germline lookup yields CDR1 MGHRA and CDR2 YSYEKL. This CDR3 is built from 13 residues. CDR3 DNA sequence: TGCGCCAGCAGCCAGCAGGTGTACTATGGCTACACCTTC. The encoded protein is CASSQQVYYGYTF.

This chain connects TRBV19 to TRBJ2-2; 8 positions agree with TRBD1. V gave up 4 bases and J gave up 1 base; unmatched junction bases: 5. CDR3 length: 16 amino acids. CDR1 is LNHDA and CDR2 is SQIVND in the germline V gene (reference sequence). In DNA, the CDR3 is TGTGCCAGTAGTAGTACCGGGACAGGGAACACCGGGGAGCTGTTTTTT. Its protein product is CASSSTGTGNTGELFF.

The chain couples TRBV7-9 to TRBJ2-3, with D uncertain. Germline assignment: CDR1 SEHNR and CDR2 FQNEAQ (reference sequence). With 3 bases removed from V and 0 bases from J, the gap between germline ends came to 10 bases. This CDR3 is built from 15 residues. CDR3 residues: CASSFSFYSTDTQYF. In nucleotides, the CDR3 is TGTGCCAGCAGCTTTTCCTTTTATAGCACAGATACGCAGTATTTT.

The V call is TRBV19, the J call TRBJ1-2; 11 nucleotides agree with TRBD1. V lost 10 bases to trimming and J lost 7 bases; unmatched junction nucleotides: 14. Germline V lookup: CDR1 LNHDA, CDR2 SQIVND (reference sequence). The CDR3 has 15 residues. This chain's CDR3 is CATGDRGYGVGGYTF. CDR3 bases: TGTGCCACCGGGGACAGGGGGTATGGAGTGGGTGGCTACACCTTC.

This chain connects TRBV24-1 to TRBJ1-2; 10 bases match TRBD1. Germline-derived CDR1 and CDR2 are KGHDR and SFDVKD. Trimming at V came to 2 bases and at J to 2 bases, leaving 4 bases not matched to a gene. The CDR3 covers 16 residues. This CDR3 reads CATSDSRQGANYGYTF. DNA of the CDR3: TGTGCCACCAGTGATTCGAGACAGGGGGCAAACTATGGCTACACCTTC.